This T cell receptor (beta chain) was retrieved from a study of cytomegalovirus exposure and HLA in healthy donors. Study in general: From some 190 million T cells, an earlier analysis saw approximately 110 million unique TCR beta sequences.

The PCR was carried out with 60 Vbeta primers and 13 Jbeta primers. Profiling relied on immunoSEQ multiplex PCR, and the TCRdb table lists in-frame clones only, not all of them. The sample lists about 82,000 clones; more than 60% were seen once. Study-level findings and limits: Some TCR beta chains (over 150 of them) were listed as cytomegalovirus-associated.

This CDR3 contains 19 residues. The J segment lost 4 bases and the V segment lost 4 bases, leaving 13 bases of the junction unmatched. As concerns this clone: Its cognate antigen is unknown.

This chain joins TRBV5-7 and TRBJ2-1; 14 positions agree with TRBD2. TRBV5-7 is marked as an open reading frame, function uncertain. The sample comprised PBMCs. The TCR originated in a human donor in good health. CDR3 sequence: CASSLPYPGLAGAYNEQFF. CDR3 nucleotides: TGTGCCAGCAGCCTTCCCTACCCGGGACTAGCGGGGGCTTACAATGAGCAGTTCTTC.